This is a list of T cell receptor beta chains from one sample in a study of control samples from healthy donors and cancer patients. The table came from immunoSEQ multiplex PCR; TCRdb's copy has only in-frame clones and leaves some out. Of approximately 170,000 clones in the sample, 90% to 95% were seen once. Material for sequencing was blood. These receptors were taken from a woman aged 55-69 years in good health. Both conserved end residues are part of each CDR3. A D gene is named only where the DNA matches it firmly. The listing skips clone size in some rows; elsewhere it reads once, few, many or a size class.

clone size	CDR3 length	D gene	V gene	J gene	CDR3 protein	CDR3 DNA
NA	14	NA	TRBV7-9	TRBJ2-1	CASSLAGGLNEQFF	TGTGCCAGCAGCTTAGCTGGGGGGCTCAATGAGCAGTTCTTC
NA	19	NA	TRBV21-1	TRBJ1-5	CASSRGDRGWGYSNQPQHF	TGTGCCAGCAGCAGGGGGGACAGGGGATGGGGTTATAGCAATCAGCCCCAGCATTTT
NA	14	NA	TRBV4-3	TRBJ1-2	CASSQAGANYGYTF	TGCGCCAGCAGCCAAGCAGGGGCTAACTATGGCTACACCTTC
NA	16	NA	TRBV24-1	TRBJ1-5	CATSERVPHSNQPQHF	TGTGCCACCAGTGAAAGAGTCCCACATAGCAATCAGCCCCAGCATTTT
many	17	TRBD1	TRBV4-3	TRBJ1-5	CASSQDLTGESNQPQHF	TGCGCCAGCAGCCAAGACCTGACAGGGGAGAGCAATCAGCCCCAGCATTTT
NA	14	NA	TRBV6-1	TRBJ1-1	CASSETGWDTEAFF	TGTGCCAGCAGTGAAACAGGCTGGGACACTGAAGCTTTCTTT
NA	14	NA	TRBV21-1	TRBJ2-7	CASSKGRVPYEQYF	TGTGCCAGCAGCAAAGGCCGTGTCCCGTACGAGCAGTACTTC
NA	13	NA	TRBV19	TRBJ1-2	CASSLDVGYGYTF	TGTGCCAGTAGTCTCGATGTAGGGTATGGCTACACCTTC
NA	13	NA	TRBV25-1	TRBJ1-2	CASSGGRDYGYTF	TGTGCCAGCAGCGGGGGGAGGGACTATGGCTACACCTTC
NA	15	TRBD1	TRBV6-5	TRBJ1-2	CASRGRRGRIGGYTF	TGTGCCAGCCGAGGGAGAAGGGGGCGTATAGGTGGCTACACCTTC
NA	15	NA	TRBV5-1	TRBJ1-2	CASSAVVGFDYGYTF	TGCGCCAGCAGCGCCGTGGTGGGGTTCGACTATGGCTACACCTTC
NA	16	TRBD1	TRBV19	TRBJ1-3	CASSTGTVLSGNTIYF	TGTGCCAGTAGTACCGGGACAGTATTATCTGGAAACACCATATATTTT
NA	14	NA	TRBV20-1	TRBJ1-2	CSASGDRVDYGYTF	TGCAGTGCTAGTGGGGACCGGGTTGACTATGGCTACACCTTC
NA	15	TRBD1	TRBV7-2	TRBJ1-2	CASSLPQGPSYGYTF	TGTGCCAGCAGCCTCCCACAGGGGCCTAGCTATGGCTACACCTTC
NA	14	NA	TRBV2	TRBJ2-3	CASKLDSFTDTQYF	TGTGCCAGCAAGCTGGACAGTTTCACAGATACGCAGTATTTT
few	17	NA	TRBV13	TRBJ2-5	CASSLEGSLRSQETQYF	TGTGCCAGCAGCTTAGAGGGATCCTTACGGTCTCAAGAGACCCAGTACTTC
NA	15	TRBD1	TRBV10-3	TRBJ2-3	CAISVAGQGTDTQYF	TGTGCCATCAGTGTGGCCGGACAGGGCACAGATACGCAGTATTTT
few	13	NA	TRBV7-9	TRBJ1-2	CASSVRAAYGYTF	TGTGCCAGCAGCGTCCGGGCCGCCTATGGCTACACCTTC
NA	15	NA	TRBV5-4	TRBJ1-4	CASSANRAVNEKLFF	TGTGCCAGCAGCGCAAACAGGGCTGTGAATGAAAAACTGTTTTTT
NA	17	NA	TRBV7-9	TRBJ1-1	CASSFMGGIPMNTEAFF	TGTGCCAGCAGCTTTATGGGGGGCATACCGATGAACACTGAAGCTTTCTTT
NA	14	TRBD2	TRBV25-1	TRBJ2-1	CASSRGGIYNEQFF	TGTGCCAGCAGTCGCGGGGGGATATACAATGAGCAGTTCTTC
NA	13	TRBD1	TRBV28	TRBJ1-2	CASSADRIYGYTF	TGTGCCAGCAGTGCGGACAGGATCTATGGCTACACCTTC
NA	13	TRBD2	TRBV7-3	TRBJ2-7	CASSYGLAGEQYF	TGTGCCAGCAGCTACGGACTAGCGGGCGAGCAGTACTTC
once	11	NA	TRBV29-1	TRBJ1-5	CSVQDYQPQHF	TGCAGCGTGCAGGATTATCAGCCCCAGCATTTT
NA	17	TRBD1	TRBV19	TRBJ2-1	CASSIDGGGQGRNEQFF	TGTGCCAGTAGTATAGATGGGGGGGGACAGGGTCGAAATGAGCAGTTCTTC
NA	14	NA	TRBV18	TRBJ1-4	CASSPPPGIEKLFF	TGTGCCAGCTCACCACCGCCAGGGATTGAAAAACTGTTTTTT
NA	14	NA	TRBV2	TRBJ1-1	CASTEGGSGTEAFF	TGTGCCAGCACCGAGGGGGGCTCTGGCACTGAAGCTTTCTTT
NA	17	NA	TRBV7-9	TRBJ2-1	CASSSRGSGVSYNEQFF	TGTGCCAGCAGCTCCCGCGGATCTGGGGTATCCTACAATGAGCAGTTCTTC
NA	13	NA	TRBV12-3/TRBV12-4	TRBJ1-2	CASSRKTDYGYTF	TGTGCCAGCAGTAGGAAGACAGACTATGGCTACACCTTC
NA	19	TRBD1	TRBV6-6	TRBJ1-5	CASSRRGIDRERDSQPQHF	TGTGCCAGCAGTCGGCGGGGAATTGACAGGGAACGGGACAGCCAGCCCCAGCATTTT
NA	15	NA	TRBV4-3	TRBJ2-3	CASSPTPTSWGTQYF	TGCGCCAGCAGCCCCACCCCCACTAGCTGGGGTACGCAGTATTTT
NA	13	TRBD1	TRBV18	TRBJ1-2	CASSRTGGDGYTF	TGTGCCAGCTCTAGGACAGGGGGCGATGGCTACACCTTC
NA	15	TRBD2	TRBV5-1	TRBJ2-3	CASTPRAGGGDTQYF	TGCGCCAGCACCCCCAGGGCGGGGGGCGGAGATACGCAGTATTTT
NA	16	NA	TRBV19	TRBJ1-6	CASSLAVQAYNSPLHF	TGTGCCAGTAGTCTAGCTGTCCAGGCCTATAATTCACCCCTCCACTTT
NA	16	TRBD1	TRBV24-1	TRBJ2-1	CATSDEGGSAYNEQFF	TGTGCCACCAGTGACGAAGGGGGCAGCGCCTACAATGAGCAGTTCTTC
NA	11	NA	TRBV30	TRBJ1-1	CAWSGGPEAFF	TGTGCCTGGAGTGGGGGCCCTGAAGCTTTCTTT
NA	13	NA	TRBV29-1	TRBJ1-3	CSQGQPSGNTIYF	TGCAGCCAAGGACAGCCCTCTGGAAACACCATATATTTT
NA	14	NA	TRBV5-1	TRBJ1-5	CASSLDPEGQPQHF	TGCGCCAGCAGCTTGGACCCAGAGGGTCAGCCCCAGCATTTT